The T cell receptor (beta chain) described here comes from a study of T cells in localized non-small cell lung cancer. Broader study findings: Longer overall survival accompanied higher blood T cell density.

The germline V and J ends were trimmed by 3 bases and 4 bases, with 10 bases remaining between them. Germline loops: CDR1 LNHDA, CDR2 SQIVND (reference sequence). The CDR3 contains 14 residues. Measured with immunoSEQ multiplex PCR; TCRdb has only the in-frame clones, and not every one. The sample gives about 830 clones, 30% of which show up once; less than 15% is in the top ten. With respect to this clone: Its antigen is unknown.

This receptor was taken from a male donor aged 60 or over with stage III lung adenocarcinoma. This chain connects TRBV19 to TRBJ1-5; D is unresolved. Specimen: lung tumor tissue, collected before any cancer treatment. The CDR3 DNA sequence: TGTGCCAGTAGTATTCTGGAAGGGAATCAGCCCCAGCATTTT. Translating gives CASSILEGNQPQHF.